The 28 T cell receptor beta chains presented below share a single source sample, sequenced in a study of shared clonotypes between healthy human individuals. The protocol was immunoSEQ multiplex PCR, while the TCRdb copy is restricted to in-frame clones and leaves out a portion. The profile shows 2,500,000 or so clones, 90% to 95% of them singletons. Input material: naive CD4+ T cells from PBMCs. Subset meaning: CD45RA+ positively selected. These receptors were taken from a young man in good health. Some clones in this sample may be carry-over from other donors' samples.

The gene calls are TRBV6-6 and TRBJ1-5; 8 nucleotides agree with TRBD1. The junction had 7 bases not matched to a gene; V was cut back by 6 bases and J by 6 bases. Looked up from germline, CDR1 is MNHNY and CDR2 is SVGAGI (reference sequence). CDR3 length equals 14 residues. CDR3 amino acids: CASSEGQGSQPQHF. CDR3 sequence (DNA): TGTGCCAGCAGCGAAGGACAGGGTAGTCAGCCCCAGCATTTT.

This clone was picked up a small number of times. This specimen includes other DNA sequences encoding the same CDR3. The V and J genes are TRBV18 and TRBJ1-2, with 7 nucleotides matching TRBD1. Trimming removed 4 bases from V and 4 bases from J; junction bases left unmatched: 3. Germline CDR1 and CDR2: KGHSH and LQKENI. The CDR3 is 13 amino acids. The CDR3 protein is CASSQDRVYGYTF. CDR3 nucleotide sequence: TGTGCCAGCTCACAAGACAGGGTCTATGGCTACACCTTC.

The CDR3 DNA follows: TGTGCCAGCAGCTCCTCTAGAAGCGAGCAGTTCTTC. Translating it yields CASSSSRSEQFF. The J gene is TRBJ2-1, the V gene TRBV7-2, with no clear D. The ends were cut back, 4 bases at V and 10 bases at J, with 11 bases in the middle. The CDR3 length is 12 residues. From germline, CDR1 is SGHTA and CDR2 FQGNSA.

As concerns this clone: The same CDR3 arises from other DNA sequences in this sample as well. The gene calls are TRBV18 and TRBJ2-3, with D possibly matching TRBD2 (6 bases). This CDR3 has 14 amino acids. The ends were cut back, 2 bases at V and 1 base at J, with 7 bases in the middle. Germline V gives CDR1 KGHSH, CDR2 LQKENI. The chain's CDR3 is CASSPIAGTDTQYF. The CDR3 DNA reads TGTGCCAGCTCACCAATAGCGGGCACAGATACGCAGTATTTT.

The V and J genes are TRBV5-1 and TRBJ1-4; no clear D. The CDR3 spans 15 residues. The ends were cut back, 4 bases at V and 5 bases at J, with 15 bases in the middle. From germline, CDR1 is SGHRS and CDR2 YFSETQ. Here the CDR3 reads CASSPLGPWNEKLFF. The CDR3 bases are TGCGCCAGCAGCCCCTTAGGGCCCTGGAATGAAAAACTGTTTTTT.

A single count supports this clone. The V and J genes are TRBV28 and TRBJ2-3; the match to TRBD2 covers 9 bases. V lost 8 bases to trimming and J lost 5 bases; unmatched junction nucleotides: 8. From germline, CDR1 is MDHEN and CDR2 SYDVKM. The CDR3 contains 14 residues. CDR3: CASAQAGGLDTQYF. The CDR3 bases are TGTGCCAGCGCTCAAGCGGGAGGTTTAGATACGCAGTATTTT. The variable domain in full, completed from reference TRBV28 and TRBJ2-3, reads DVKVTQSSRYLVKRTGEKVFLECVQDMDHENMFWYRQDPGLGLRLIYFSYDVKMKEKGDIPEGYSVSREKKERFSLILESASTNQTSMYLCASAQAGGLDTQYFGPGTRLTVL.

J is TRBJ2-7 and V is TRBV15, with TRBD2 identical over 9 bases. There are 15 residues in the CDR3. V shed 5 bases and J 5 bases; nucleotides not matched to a gene: 10. CDR1 is LNHNV and CDR2 is YYDKDF in the germline V gene (reference sequence). CDR3 amino acids: CATSLRREGRHEQYF. The DNA of the CDR3 is TGTGCCACCAGCTTGCGGCGGGAGGGCCGTCACGAGCAGTACTTC. The full variable domain, with the rest looked up from reference TRBV15 and TRBJ2-7, is DAMVIQNPRYQVTQFGKPVTLSCSQTLNHNVMYWYQQKSSQAPKLLFHYYDKDFNNEADTPDNFQSRRPNTSFCFLDIRSPGLGDTAMYLCATSLRREGRHEQYFGPGTRLTVT.

The CDR3 loop is CASSLLYAPDQETQYF. The CDR3 DNA sequence: TGTGCCAGCAGTTTATTATACGCTCCCGACCAAGAGACCCAGTACTTC. V gene TRBV28 combines with J gene TRBJ2-5, with unresolved D. CDR1 is MDHEN and CDR2 is SYDVKM in the germline V gene. V was cut by 1 base and J by 0 bases, with 12 bases left in between. The CDR3 runs to 16 residues.

This sequence joins TRBV28 and TRBJ2-1; D possibly matches TRBD1 or TRBD2 (7 bases each). Germline V gene sequence: CDR1 MDHEN, CDR2 SYDVKM. This CDR3 is built from 14 residues. The V gene lost 6 bases and the J gene lost 7 bases, with 16 bases spanning the gap. The CDR3 sequence is CASSRGGQGNEQFF. CDR3 sequence (DNA): TGTGCCAGCAGCAGGGGGGGCCAGGGAAATGAGCAGTTCTTC.

In nucleotides, the CDR3 is TGCAGTGCTAGACCCTCGGAGACCCAGTACTTC. It translates to CSARPSETQYF. V gene TRBV20-1 combines with J gene TRBJ2-5; no firm D call. The CDR3 runs to 11 residues. Germline-derived CDR1 and CDR2 are DFQATT and SNEGSKA (reference sequence). V dropped 2 bases and J dropped 5 bases, with 6 bases sitting between them.

The genes are TRBV9 and TRBJ2-3, with 9 nucleotides matching TRBD1. The CDR3 is 15 residues long. Germline CDR1 reads SGDLS; CDR2 reads YYNGEE. Trimming cost V 6 bases and J 3 bases; bases outside gene matches: 8. CDR3 DNA: TGTGCCAGCAACTCCGGGACAGGGAGGACAGATACGCAGTATTTT. This translates into CASNSGTGRTDTQYF.

The rearrangement uses TRBV27 and TRBJ1-1; D unresolved. Trimming cost V 6 bases and J 4 bases, with 12 bases left between them. This CDR3 contains 13 residues. In germline, CDR1 is MNHEY, CDR2 SMNVEV (reference sequence). CDR3 DNA sequence: TGTGCCAGCAGGGCCTTCGGGAGCACTGAAGCTTTCTTT. Translated, it gives CASRAFGSTEAFF.

Details on this clone: Other DNA sequences in the sample encode the same CDR3. The rearrangement joins TRBV30 to TRBJ2-5; D is uncertain. With 3 bases removed from V and 3 bases from J, the gap between germline ends came to 2 bases. In germline, CDR1 is GTSNPN, CDR2 SVGIG (reference sequence). The CDR3 is 10 amino acids. Written as DNA, the CDR3 is TGTGCCTGGAGCGAAGAGACCCAGTACTTC. Translating gives CAWSEETQYF.

The V call is TRBV18, the J call TRBJ2-7; no reliable D call. CDR3 length equals 15 residues. The germline CDR1 and CDR2 sequences are KGHSH and LQKENI. V lost 3 bases and J 4 bases, leaving 16 bases between the germline ends. The CDR3 nucleotides are TGTGCCAGCTCACCCGGTGAAGCCTTATCATACGAGCAGTACTTC. Its protein is CASSPGEALSYEQYF.

The chain is built from TRBV29-1 and TRBJ1-2; TRBD1 agrees at 7 bases. Germline CDR1 SQVTM, CDR2 ANQGSEA. This CDR3 contains 14 residues. Losses at the gene ends were 1 base for V and 4 bases for J; bases not matched to a gene: 6. The CDR3 spells CSVEGDSDSYGYTF. In DNA, the CDR3 is TGCAGCGTTGAAGGGGACAGCGACTCCTATGGCTACACCTTC.

Details on this clone: Within the sample, other DNA sequences also encode this same CDR3. The chain couples TRBV7-3 to TRBJ2-2; TRBD1 aligns across 8 bases. With V trimmed by 5 bases and J by 0 bases, 2 bases remained unmatched. There are 15 residues in the CDR3. Germline V gives CDR1 SGHTA, CDR2 FQGTGA. The CDR3 spells CASSPGGANTGELFF. In nucleotides, the CDR3 is TGTGCCAGCAGCCCAGGGGGCGCGAACACCGGGGAGCTGTTTTTT.

For this clone: The sample contains more than one DNA sequence encoding this CDR3. The rearrangement uses TRBV2 and TRBJ1-5; 9 nucleotides agree with TRBD1. The CDR3 has 13 amino acids. V lost 8 bases to trimming and J lost 4 bases; unmatched junction nucleotides: 3. From germline, CDR1 is SNHLY and CDR2 FYNNEI. CDR3 nucleotides: TGTGCCAGCGGGGGACAGGGTAATCAGCCCCAGCATTTT. Translation: CASGGQGNQPQHF.

This chain uses TRBV7-3 with TRBJ2-6; TRBD1 agrees at 8 bases. The V gene's germline CDR1 is SGHTA and CDR2 FQGTGA. The junction had 5 bases not matched to a gene; V was cut back by 4 bases and J by 0 bases. The CDR3 runs 17 residues. The CDR3 loop is CASSSSTGGSGANVLTF. CDR3 in DNA: TGTGCCAGCAGCTCCAGCACAGGGGGCTCTGGGGCCAACGTCCTGACTTTC.

The rearrangement joins TRBV6-5 to TRBJ2-1; 10 nucleotides align to TRBD2. From germline, CDR1 is MNHEY and CDR2 SVGAGI. The CDR3 has 15 amino acids. With 3 bases clipped from V and 10 bases from J, the junction kept 9 bases outside the gene matches. CDR3 region: CASSYAGLARGEQFF. Here the CDR3 DNA reads TGTGCCAGCAGTTATGCGGGACTAGCGAGAGGCGAGCAGTTCTTC.

This clone was seen a few times. The junction and the germline gene differ at one end; a read error may be behind it. V and J are TRBV6-5 and TRBJ1-2, with 9 nucleotides matching TRBD1. The CDR3 loop spans 14 amino acids. The V gene's germline CDR1 is MNHEY and CDR2 SVGAGI. The CDR3 protein is CASSYSSNRGLPHF. CDR3 DNA sequence: TGTGCCAGCAGTTACTCAAGTAACAGGGGGCTCCCTCACTTC.

The gene calls are TRBV4-3 and TRBJ2-5, with D hard to call. CDR3 length: 13 residues. Germline-derived CDR1 and CDR2 are LGHNA and YSLEER. V lost 0 bases, J lost 3 bases, and 5 bases lay in between. The CDR3 here is CASSQDWEETQYF. In DNA form, the CDR3 reads TGCGCCAGCAGCCAAGATTGGGAAGAGACCCAGTACTTC.

The V gene is TRBV5-1, the J gene TRBJ2-7; D might be TRBD2 (7 bases). This CDR3 is 14 amino acids long. Germline CDR1 SGHRS, CDR2 YFSETQ. The ends were cut back, 7 bases at V and 4 bases at J, with 18 bases in the middle. This chain's CDR3 is CASDTRGQEYEQYF. CDR3 DNA sequence: TGCGCCAGCGATACGCGGGGGCAAGAGTACGAGCAGTACTTC.

The sample holds one count of this clone. The chain links TRBV6-5 to TRBJ2-1; 8 nucleotides line up with TRBD2. V gave up 6 bases and J gave up 7 bases; unmatched junction bases: 11. The CDR3 loop spans 15 amino acids. From germline, CDR1 is MNHEY and CDR2 SVGAGI. The CDR3 nucleotides read TGTGCCAGCAGGGGACACGGGACTAGAACTAATGAGCAGTTCTTC. This gives the protein CASRGHGTRTNEQFF.

Points on this clone: Different DNA sequences within this sample yield the same CDR3. J is TRBJ2-7 and V is TRBV7-2, with D maybe TRBD1 (5 bases). The CDR3 totals 12 residues. Germline V lookup: CDR1 SGHTA, CDR2 FQGNSA. The ends were cut back, 5 bases at V and 4 bases at J, with 9 bases in the middle. Here the CDR3 reads CASSPSGYEQYF. The DNA of the CDR3 is TGTGCCAGCAGCCCATCAGGGTACGAGCAGTACTTC.

This chain links TRBV7-6 with TRBJ2-1; 9 bases are a match to TRBD2. The junction had 5 bases not matched to a gene; V was cut back by 2 bases and J by 3 bases. Germline V gene sequence: CDR1 SGHVS, CDR2 FNYEAQ. The CDR3 has 16 amino acids. CDR3 coding DNA: TGTGCCAGCAGCTTAAGTAGCGGGGGATACTACAATGAGCAGTTCTTC. Translated: CASSLSSGGYYNEQFF.

The CDR3 nucleotides are TGTGCCAGCAGTGAACTACAGGCAACTTATACAGATACGCAGTATTTT. Protein: CASSELQATYTDTQYF. The chain employs TRBV2 and TRBJ2-3; possibly TRBD1 for D (5 bases). Germline assignment: CDR1 SNHLY and CDR2 FYNNEI. The CDR3 is 16 amino acids. V lost 2 bases to trimming and J lost 3 bases, with 15 bases between them.

The J gene is TRBJ2-3, the V gene TRBV5-6; D is ambiguous. CDR1 and CDR2 (germline): SGHDT, YYEEEE. This CDR3 is built from 13 residues. Trimming shortened V by 5 bases and J by 2 bases, and 9 bases separated the two germline ends. DNA of the CDR3: TGTGCCAGCAGTACCGGGCCCACAGATACGCAGTATTTT. It is translated as CASSTGPTDTQYF.

This clone was found a few times. Distinct nucleotide sequences in the sample also encode this CDR3. The genes are TRBV30 and TRBJ1-1; the D gene is possibly TRBD1 (6 bases). The V and J ends lost 3 bases and 0 bases respectively, with 11 bases between them. Per the germline V gene, CDR1 is GTSNPN and CDR2 is SVGIG (reference sequence). The CDR3 is 14 amino acids. CDR3 amino acids: CAWSRTALNTEAFF. CDR3 nucleotides: TGTGCCTGGAGCCGGACAGCTCTGAACACTGAAGCTTTCTTT.